These 2 T cell receptor beta chains share one sample of origin, sequenced in a study of neurological immune-mediated disorders. TCRdb fed the 5' RACE reads into MiXCR, producing one record per CDR3 protein. The table lists approximately 50,000 distinct CDR3 sequences, roughly 4% of them singletons. The sample was PBMCs. Receptor source: a man aged 25 to 40 with multiple sclerosis.

Ten or more counts support this clonotype. The chain combines TRBV5-1 with TRBJ2-7; D is possibly TRBD1 (6 bases). Deletions cut 5 bases from V and 1 base from J, with 13 bases between. Germline V lookup: CDR1 SGHRS, CDR2 YFSETQ. The CDR3 is made up of 14 amino acids. CDR3: CASRIGTPSYEQYF. The CDR3 coding sequence is TGCGCCAGCAGAATCGGGACACCTTCCTACGAGCAGTACTTC.

The sample holds many counts of this clonotype. V and J are TRBV27 and TRBJ1-5; D gene ambiguous. CDR1 and CDR2 from the germline V gene are MNHEY and SMNVEV (reference sequence). Trimming stripped 8 bases from V and 1 base from J, with 15 bases between. The CDR3 runs 15 residues. CDR3 loop: CASAPLDGSNQPQHF. In DNA form, the CDR3 reads TGTGCCAGCGCTCCATTGGACGGAAGCAATCAGCCCCAGCATTTT.